The TCR beta chain described here comes from a study of blood T cell repertoires in COVID-19. CDR3 length equals 14 residues. Germline-derived CDR1 and CDR2 are SNHLY and FYNNEI. The V and J ends lost 3 bases and 1 base respectively, with 9 bases between them. As processed by the authors: The authors estimated nucleated cell counts from reference gene primer amplification. Clones were read by immunoSEQ multiplex PCR, and TCRdb kept only the in-frame ones, dropping some. The DNA was the basis for D and trimming; V, J and clone size are from that table. The sample has roughly 100,000 clones; over 80% are singletons.

This chain connects TRBV2 to TRBJ1-1; D is possibly TRBD1 (6 bases). The material sequenced was peripheral blood. The receptor comes from a human donor with active COVID-19. The donor label of this sample is uncertain. CDR3 bases: TGTGCCAGCAGTGAGGGGGCGCGGAACACTGAAGCTTTCTTT. This sequence encodes CASSEGARNTEAFF.